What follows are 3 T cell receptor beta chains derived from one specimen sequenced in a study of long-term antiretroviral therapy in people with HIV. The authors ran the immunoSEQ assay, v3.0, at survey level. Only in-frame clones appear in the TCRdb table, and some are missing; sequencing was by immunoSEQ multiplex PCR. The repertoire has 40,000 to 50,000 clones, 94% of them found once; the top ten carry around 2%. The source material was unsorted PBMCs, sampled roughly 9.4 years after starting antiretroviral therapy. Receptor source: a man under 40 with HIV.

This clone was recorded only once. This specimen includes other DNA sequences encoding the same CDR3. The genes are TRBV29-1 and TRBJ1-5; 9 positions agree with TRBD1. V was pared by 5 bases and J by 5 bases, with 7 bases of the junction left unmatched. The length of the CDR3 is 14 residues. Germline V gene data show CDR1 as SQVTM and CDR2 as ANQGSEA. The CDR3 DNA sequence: TGCAGCGTTCTGGGACAGGGCCCACATCAGCCCCAGCATTTT. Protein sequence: CSVLGQGPHQPQHF. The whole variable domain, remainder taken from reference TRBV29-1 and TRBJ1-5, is SAVISQKPSRDICQRGTSLTIQCQVDSQVTMMFWYRQQPGQSLTLIATANQGSEATYESGFVIDKFPISRPNLTFSTLTVSNMSPEDSSIYLCSVLGQGPHQPQHFGDGTRLSIL.

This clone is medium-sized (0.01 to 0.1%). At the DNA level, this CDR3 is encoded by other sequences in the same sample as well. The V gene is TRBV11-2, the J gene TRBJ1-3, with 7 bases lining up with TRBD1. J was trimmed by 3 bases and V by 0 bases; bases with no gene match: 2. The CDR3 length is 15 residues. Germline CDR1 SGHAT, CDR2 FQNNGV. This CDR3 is CASSLEGQLGNTIYF. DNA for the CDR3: TGTGCCAGCAGCTTAGAGGGACAGCTTGGAAACACCATATATTTT.

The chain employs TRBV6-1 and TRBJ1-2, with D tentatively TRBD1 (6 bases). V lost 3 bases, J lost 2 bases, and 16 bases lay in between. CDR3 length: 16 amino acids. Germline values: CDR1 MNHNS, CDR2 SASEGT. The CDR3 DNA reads TGTGCCAGCAGTGAGGGGGTGGCCCAGGGGAACTATGGCTACACCTTC. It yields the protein CASSEGVAQGNYGYTF.